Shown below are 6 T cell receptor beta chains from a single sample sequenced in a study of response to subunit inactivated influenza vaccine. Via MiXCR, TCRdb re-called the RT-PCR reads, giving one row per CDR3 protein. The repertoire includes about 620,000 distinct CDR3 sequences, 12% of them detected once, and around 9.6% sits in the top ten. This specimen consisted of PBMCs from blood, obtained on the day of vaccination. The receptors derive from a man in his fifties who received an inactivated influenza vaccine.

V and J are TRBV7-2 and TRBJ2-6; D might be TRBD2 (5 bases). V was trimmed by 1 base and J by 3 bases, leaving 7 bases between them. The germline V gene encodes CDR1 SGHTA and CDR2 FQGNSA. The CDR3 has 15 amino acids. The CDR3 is CASSLDGLGANVLTF. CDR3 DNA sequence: TGTGCCAGCAGCTTAGACGGACTTGGGGCCAACGTCCTGACTTTC.

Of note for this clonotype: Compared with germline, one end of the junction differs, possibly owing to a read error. CDR3 sequence (DNA): TGTGCCAGCAGCTTAGGAACGAGGGAGGGCCGGGATTTT. Translating gives CASSLGTREGRDF. This chain links TRBV7-2 with TRBJ2-3; 7 bases align to TRBD2. Germline V gives CDR1 SGHTA, CDR2 FQGNSA. The CDR3 is made up of 13 amino acids. The full variable domain, with the rest looked up from reference TRBV7-2 and TRBJ2-3, is GAGVSQSPSNKVTEKGKDVELRCDPISGHTALYWYRQSLGQGLEFLIYFQGNSAPDKSGLPSDRFSAERTGGSVSTLTIQRTQQEDSAVYLCASSLGTREGRDFGPGTRLTVL.

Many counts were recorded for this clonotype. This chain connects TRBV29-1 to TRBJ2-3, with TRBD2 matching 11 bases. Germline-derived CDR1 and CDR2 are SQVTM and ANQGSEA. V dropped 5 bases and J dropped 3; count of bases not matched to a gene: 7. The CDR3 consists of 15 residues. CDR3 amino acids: CSVSGTSGGTDTQYF. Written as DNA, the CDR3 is TGCAGCGTTTCCGGGACTAGCGGTGGGACAGATACGCAGTATTTT.

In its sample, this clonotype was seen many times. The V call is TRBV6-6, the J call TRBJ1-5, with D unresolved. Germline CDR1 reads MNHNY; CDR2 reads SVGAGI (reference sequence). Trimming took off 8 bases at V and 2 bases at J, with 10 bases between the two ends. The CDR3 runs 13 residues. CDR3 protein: CASRYQGNQPQHF. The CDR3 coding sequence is TGTGCCAGCCGCTATCAGGGCAATCAGCCCCAGCATTTT.

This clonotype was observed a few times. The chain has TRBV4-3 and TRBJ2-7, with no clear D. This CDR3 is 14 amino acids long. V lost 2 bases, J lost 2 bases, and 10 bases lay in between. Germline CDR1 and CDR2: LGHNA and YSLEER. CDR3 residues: CASSQPLEAYEQYF. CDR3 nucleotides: TGCGCCAGCAGCCAACCGCTAGAAGCCTACGAGCAGTACTTC.

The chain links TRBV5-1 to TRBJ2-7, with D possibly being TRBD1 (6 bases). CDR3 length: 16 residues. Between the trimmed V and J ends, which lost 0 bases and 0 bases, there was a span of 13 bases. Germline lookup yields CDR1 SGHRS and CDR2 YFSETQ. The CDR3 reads CASSLARSQGSYEQYF. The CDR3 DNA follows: TGCGCCAGCAGCTTGGCTAGATCACAGGGCTCCTACGAGCAGTACTTC.